These T cell receptor beta chains were read from a single sample in a study of post-analysis software for immune sequencing data. A single record per CDR3 protein comes from TCRdb applying MiXCR to the PCR reads. The table lists hundreds of thousands of distinct CDR3 sequences, around 27% of them singletons, with 0.5% to 0.6% in the top ten. The specimen was blood. These TCRs come from a girl aged 10 to 17 with multiple sclerosis. CDR3s include the opening cysteine and the closing phenylalanine or tryptophan. The order of the fields is D gene, V gene, clone size, J gene, CDR3 protein, CDR3 DNA. The D gene is left open where the match is weak. Clone size, where shown, is once, few, many, or a class for clones that have expanded.

TRBD1,TRBV9,few,TRBJ2-7,CASSVDPGQGAYEQYF,TGTGCCAGCAGCGTAGACCCGGGACAGGGGGCCTACGAGCAGTACTTC
.,TRBV5-5,few,TRBJ2-3,CASSFVVSSTDTQYF,TGTGCCAGCAGCTTCGTGGTCAGTTCAACAGATACGCAGTATTTT
TRBD2,TRBV9,few,TRBJ2-3,CASSPHPRGGKDTQYF,TGTGCCAGCAGCCCCCACCCCCGCGGGGGAAAGGATACGCAGTATTTT
.,TRBV20-1,few,TRBJ2-4,CSAPRQNIQYF,TGCAGTGCACCCCGGCAAAACATTCAGTACTTC
.,TRBV20-1,.,TRBJ2-3,CSAGLSADTQYF,TGCAGTGCCGGACTGAGCGCAGATACGCAGTATTTT
.,TRBV6-6,.,TRBJ1-1,CASKDLLNTEAFF,TGTGCCAGCAAAGACCTCCTGAACACTGAAGCTTTCTTT
TRBD1,TRBV18,few,TRBJ2-7,CASSPKGQVISYEQYF,TGTGCCAGCTCACCGAAGGGACAGGTGATCTCCTACGAGCAGTACTTC
.,TRBV20-1,many,TRBJ2-5,CSPWGGGETQYF,TGCAGTCCTTGGGGTGGGGGAGAGACCCAGTACTTC
.,TRBV20-1,.,TRBJ1-1,CSAHGQTEAFF,TGCAGTGCCCACGGACAGACGGAAGCTTTCTTT
.,TRBV12-3/TRBV12-4,few,TRBJ2-3,CASSFSVTDTQYF,TGTGCCAGCAGTTTCTCGGTGACAGATACGCAGTATTTT
.,TRBV2,.,TRBJ1-4,CASRRGKLFF,TGTGCCAGCAGGAGGGGAAAACTGTTTTTT
TRBD1,TRBV29-1,.,TRBJ2-1,CSVGPVEGASYNEQFF,TGCAGCGTTGGGCCCGTTGAGGGGGCCTCCTACAATGAGCAGTTCTTC
TRBD2,TRBV11-2,many,TRBJ2-1,CASSLGAGGYNEQFF,TGCGCCAGCAGCTTGGGAGCGGGAGGCTACAATGAGCAGTTCTTC
.,TRBV20-1,many,TRBJ1-1,CSASHRAGTEAFF,TGCAGTGCTAGTCACAGGGCGGGGACTGAAGCTTTCTTT
.,TRBV6-6,.,TRBJ1-2,CASSRTAEYGYTF,TGTGCCAGCAGTAGGACTGCAGAGTATGGCTACACCTTC
.,TRBV7-2,.,TRBJ2-2,CASSSYRSANTGELFF,TGTGCCAGCAGCTCCTACAGGTCTGCTAACACCGGGGAGCTGTTTTTT
TRBD2,TRBV4-3,many,TRBJ2-7,CASSQEGGFDEQYF,TGCGCCAGCAGCCAAGAGGGGGGGTTCGACGAGCAGTACTTC
.,TRBV20-1,.,TRBJ2-5,CSARDFSGAQETQYF,TGCAGTGCTAGAGATTTCTCGGGGGCCCAAGAGACCCAGTACTTC
.,TRBV7-2,few,TRBJ1-1,CASSSTGRASEAFF,TGTGCCAGCAGCTCCACAGGGCGCGCCTCTGAAGCTTTCTTT
TRBD2,TRBV5-1,.,TRBJ2-1,CASSRPLAGVLVNEQFF,TGCGCCAGCAGCCGTCCTCTAGCGGGAGTATTGGTCAATGAGCAGTTCTTC
.,TRBV21-1,few,TRBJ2-3,CASSKNEREDSDTQYF,TGTGCCAGCAGCAAAAATGAGCGGGAGGACTCAGATACGCAGTATTTT
TRBD2,TRBV18,.,TRBJ2-1,CASSLSSGGPYNEQFF,TGTGCCAGCTCACTATCAAGCGGGGGACCTTACAATGAGCAGTTCTTC
TRBD1,TRBV6-1,.,TRBJ2-3,CASKTRQGLTDTQYF,TGTGCCAGCAAAACCCGACAGGGCCTCACAGATACGCAGTATTTT
.,TRBV12-3/TRBV12-4,many,TRBJ2-7,CASSRQGGSYEQYF,TGTGCCAGCAGTCGGCAGGGGGGATCCTACGAGCAGTACTTC
TRBD2,TRBV11-2,.,TRBJ2-5,CASSLSPGLAKRETQYF,TGTGCCAGCAGCTTATCCCCCGGACTAGCTAAACGAGAGACCCAGTACTTC
TRBD2,TRBV5-1,once,TRBJ2-5,CASSSGREAQYF,TGCGCCAGCAGCTCGGGACGGGAGGCCCAGTACTTC
.,TRBV28,.,TRBJ1-1,CASSFLRGGHTEAFF,TGTGCCAGCAGTTTCCTTCGCGGGGGGCACACTGAAGCTTTCTTT
TRBD1,TRBV4-2,.,TRBJ2-4,CASSPRQGQDIQYF,TGTGCCAGCAGCCCGAGACAGGGGCAGGACATTCAGTACTTC
.,TRBV29-1,many,TRBJ2-7,CSVVPETHYEQYF,TGCAGCGTTGTCCCCGAAACTCACTACGAGCAGTACTTC
TRBD2,TRBV10-3,.,TRBJ2-5,CAISPIAGTIAKNIPYF,TGTGCCATCAGTCCTATAGCGGGGACCATAGCCAAAAACATTCCGTACTTC
.,TRBV11-2,.,TRBJ2-1,CASSTRRDEQFF,TGTGCCAGCAGCACCCGACGGGATGAGCAGTTCTTC
.,TRBV5-8,.,TRBJ1-1,CASSLGAIMNTEAFF,TGTGCCAGCAGCCTTGGAGCGATTATGAACACTGAAGCTTTCTTT
.,TRBV5-1,.,TRBJ2-3,CASSRSGAGDTQYF,TGCGCCAGCAGCCGGTCGGGGGCCGGAGATACGCAGTATTTT
.,TRBV29-1,.,TRBJ2-1,CSVVRVLTYNGQFF,TGCAGCGTTGTACGAGTTTTAACATACAATGGGCAGTTCTTC
.,TRBV20-1,once,TRBJ1-5,CSARAGINQPQHF,TGCAGTGCTAGGGCAGGGATCAATCAGCCCCAGCATTTT
.,TRBV29-1,.,TRBJ2-7,CSVAGAAGTYEQYF,TGCAGCGTCGCCGGGGCGGCGGGGACCTACGAGCAGTACTTC
.,TRBV27,.,TRBJ1-2,CASSLFGDLSYGYTF,TGTGCCAGCAGTTTATTCGGGGATCTCTCCTATGGCTACACCTTC
.,TRBV20-1,.,TRBJ2-1,CSASMVGRGYNEQFF,TGCAGTGCCTCAATGGTGGGACGGGGCTACAATGAGCAGTTCTTC
TRBD1,TRBV6-1,.,TRBJ1-2,CASSENRGPGDGYTF,TGTGCCAGCAGTGAAAACAGGGGGCCAGGCGATGGCTACACCTTC
TRBD1,TRBV7-9,.,TRBJ2-3,CASQGQGIRAFRTDTQYF,TGTGCCAGCCAAGGACAGGGGATCCGGGCGTTCAGAACAGATACGCAGTATTTT
.,TRBV7-2,.,TRBJ2-7,CASSPWTATTYEQYF,TGTGCCAGCAGCCCCTGGACAGCAACTACCTACGAGCAGTACTTC
.,TRBV20-1,.,TRBJ2-7,CSALTLRGIEQYF,TGCAGTGCCCTAACCTTACGGGGCATCGAGCAGTACTTC
.,TRBV10-3,.,TRBJ2-5,CAISLPGPQETQYF,TGTGCCATTTCCCTCCCGGGGCCTCAAGAGACCCAGTACTTC
TRBD2,TRBV20-1,.,TRBJ2-3,CSAPPPLAGADTQYF,TGCAGTGCTCCTCCCCCGCTAGCGGGAGCAGATACGCAGTATTTT
.,TRBV12-3/TRBV12-4,.,TRBJ1-1,CASSSGRPNTEAFF,TGTGCCAGCAGTAGTGGTCGGCCCAACACTGAAGCTTTCTTT